This T cell receptor (beta chain) was retrieved from a study of T cell responses to AZD1222 COVID-19 vaccine. The V segment lost 6 bases and the J segment 6 bases; nucleotides outside the gene matches: 5. The CDR3 runs 13 residues. Germline V lookup: CDR1 MNHEY, CDR2 SVGAGI. The method was immunoSEQ multiplex PCR; TCRdb's version includes in-frame clones alone and lacks a portion of them. The repertoire holds roughly 93,000 clones, with roughly nine tenths as singletons. This TCR was recovered from an adult who received the AZD1222 COVID-19 vaccine. The material was peripheral blood, obtained 28 days after the second AZD1222 dose. J is TRBJ1-2 and V is TRBV6-5, with TRBD1 identical over 9 bases. As DNA, the CDR3 is TGTGCCAGCAGCCTACAGGGGGCGCATGGCTACACCTTC. It translates to CASSLQGAHGYTF.